Shown below are 26 T cell receptor beta chains from a single sample sequenced in a study of T cell repertoires in cytomegalovirus infection (dated by TCRdb to the late 2010s). Sequencing was performed on an Illumina HiSeq 1500. TCRdb trimmed public reads at Q25 via fastp, called clones via MiXCR and kept in-frame beta chains. Rows with one shared CDR3 protein collapse into an entry with the most common genes and DNA. This sample comprises 200,000 to 300,000 distinct CDR3 sequences, about 7% of them detected only once. The ten largest clones capture 6.5% of the sample. Sequences were obtained from PBMCs. These receptors were collected from a human donor in good health (CMV status not recorded). Some clones in this sample may be carry-over from other donors' samples.

This clonotype was recorded many times. The chain has TRBV5-5 and TRBJ1-2, with D perhaps matching TRBD1 (5 bases). The germline V gene encodes CDR1 SGHKS and CDR2 YYEKEE (reference sequence). The CDR3 spans 12 residues. V lost 0 bases and J 7 bases, leaving 7 bases between the germline ends. CDR3 protein: CASSLEGRGYTF. CDR3 in DNA: TGTGCCAGCAGCTTGGAGGGACGTGGCTACACCTTC.

This clonotype has ten or more counts. The V gene is TRBV5-5, the J gene TRBJ1-2; no clear D. V lost 3 bases, J lost 7 bases, and 19 bases lay in between. The CDR3 loop spans 15 amino acids. Looked up from germline, CDR1 is SGHKS and CDR2 is YYEKEE (reference sequence). CDR3 DNA: TGTGCCAGCAGCTGGCGGTCCCTAGGCCCGGCTGGCTACACCTTC. As protein: CASSWRSLGPAGYTF.

This clonotype was found many times. This chain uses TRBV6-2 or TRBV6-3 with TRBJ1-2, with 7 positions matching TRBD1. The germline V gene encodes CDR1 MNHEY and CDR2 SVGEGT. Germline trimming cut 5 bases from V and 7 bases from J; bases unmatched to any gene: 10. The CDR3 runs to 14 residues. As DNA, the CDR3 is TGTGCCAGCAGTAACGTCAACAGGGGTTTTGGCTACACCTTC. Translation: CASSNVNRGFGYTF.

This clonotype showed up many times. V usage is TRBV7-2 and J usage is TRBJ1-2; the match to TRBD1 covers 7 bases. Germline V lookup: CDR1 SGHTA, CDR2 FQGNSA. The CDR3 runs 14 residues. With V trimmed by 3 bases and J by 5 bases, 6 bases remained unmatched. The CDR3 is CASSFRDSRYGYTF. DNA of the CDR3: TGTGCCAGCAGCTTTCGGGACAGTCGGTATGGCTACACCTTC.

This clonotype was counted ten times or more. The chain couples TRBV6-1 to TRBJ1-5, with TRBD1 matching over 7 bases. CDR3 length: 15 residues. CDR1 MNHNS and CDR2 SASEGT come from the germline V gene. The ends lost 6 bases at V and 6 bases at J; junction bases unmatched: 11. CDR3: CASRPIDRAAQPQHF. For the CDR3, the DNA is TGTGCCAGCAGACCAATCGACAGGGCGGCTCAGCCCCAGCATTTT.

Remarks on this clonotype: The CDR3 carries no conserved terminal phenylalanine or tryptophan, so it likely arises from a read error. The rearrangement joins TRBV19 to TRBJ1-1, with a possible D match to TRBD1 (5 bases). The V and J ends lost 1 base and 7 bases respectively, with 10 bases between them. This CDR3 is 13 amino acids long. CDR1 is LNHDA and CDR2 is SQIVND in the germline V gene (reference sequence). The CDR3, as DNA: TGTGCCAGTAGTATAGCAGGGAGCTATGAAGCTTTCTTA. Amino acids: CASSIAGSYEAFL.

This clonotype was recorded at least ten times. The chain couples TRBV7-2 to TRBJ1-4; D may be TRBD1 (6 bases). Deletions cut 7 bases from V and 7 bases from J, with 16 bases between. Per the germline V gene, CDR1 is SGHTA and CDR2 is FQGNSA. The CDR3 has 14 amino acids. The CDR3 DNA reads as TGTGCCAGCACCAGGGGAGGGGCAGGTGAAAAACTGTTTTTT. Protein: CASTRGGAGEKLFF.

About this clonotype: A much bigger clone sits one base away, suggesting this may be a read error. This chain joins TRBV2 and TRBJ2-1; perhaps TRBD1 as D (6 bases). From germline, CDR1 is SNHLY and CDR2 FYNNEI. This CDR3 spans 13 amino acids. The CDR3 nucleotides are TGTGCCAGCAGTGAACAGTTTGGGGGCGAACAGTTGTTC. Translated: CASSEQFGGEQLF. Variable domain in full (rest from reference TRBV2 and TRBJ2-1): EPEVTQTPSHQVTQMGQEVILRCVPISNHLYFYWYRQILGQKVEFLVSFYNNEISEKSEIFDDQFSVERPDGSNFTLKIRSTKLEDSAMYFCASSEQFGGEQLFGPGTRLTVL.

This clonotype appeared many times. The chain's CDR3 is CASRAGGRNGELFF. Written as DNA, the CDR3 is TGTGCCAGCAGGGCAGGGGGACGGAACGGGGAGCTGTTTTTT. The rearrangement links TRBV6-1 to TRBJ2-2; 7 bases line up with TRBD1. In germline, CDR1 is MNHNS, CDR2 SASEGT. With V trimmed by 6 bases and J by 7 bases, 8 bases remained unmatched. CDR3 length: 14 amino acids.

The table lists this clonotype with many counts. V is TRBV7-9 and J is TRBJ1-5, with D perhaps TRBD1 (5 bases). Trimming shortened V by 6 bases and J by 0 bases, and 12 bases separated the two germline ends. The CDR3 has 15 residues. Germline V lookup: CDR1 SEHNR, CDR2 FQNEAQ (reference sequence). CDR3 loop: CASSAGDNSNQPQHF. For the CDR3, the DNA is TGTGCCAGCAGTGCGGGGGATAATAGCAATCAGCCCCAGCATTTT.

This chain links TRBV19 with TRBJ2-7, with D perhaps given as TRBD1 or TRBD2 (5 bases each). The CDR3 length is 13 residues. V was pared by 7 bases and J by 5 bases, with 15 bases between. Per germline, CDR1 LNHDA and CDR2 SQIVND (reference sequence). The CDR3 loop reads CASIGAPDHEQYF. CDR3 bases: TGTGCCAGTATCGGGGCCCCGGACCACGAGCAGTACTTC.

In this sample, this clonotype turned up many times. The CDR3 loop is CASSSQGAGYEQYF. CDR3 bases: TGTGCCAGCAGCTCTCAGGGGGCCGGCTACGAGCAGTACTTC. The rearrangement links TRBV7-2 to TRBJ2-7; TRBD1 matches at 8 bases. This CDR3 has 14 residues. The J segment lost 3 bases and the V segment lost 4 bases, leaving 5 bases of the junction unmatched. Per the germline V gene, CDR1 is SGHTA and CDR2 is FQGNSA.

This clonotype was counted many times. The chain carries TRBV19 and TRBJ2-7, with D possibly TRBD2 on 6 matching bases. Germline values: CDR1 LNHDA, CDR2 SQIVND (reference sequence). This CDR3 contains 16 residues. V was clipped by 6 bases and J by 0 bases, with 18 bases between them. In nucleotides, the CDR3 is TGTGCCAGTAGCCCTAACGGACGGGGGATCTCCTACGAGCAGTACTTC. This translates into CASSPNGRGISYEQYF.

This clonotype was observed a few times. The chain joins TRBV20-1 to TRBJ1-1, with D possibly TRBD1 on 5 matching bases. CDR1 and CDR2 from the germline V gene are DFQATT and SNEGSKA (reference sequence). The V end lost 3 bases, the J end lost 7 bases, and 12 bases lay between the germline ends. This CDR3 contains 12 residues. The CDR3 region has the DNA TGCAGTGCTAGGGAGGGACTCTATGAAGCTTTCTTT. It encodes CSAREGLYEAFF.

This clonotype has a handful of counts. The chain uses TRBV29-1 and TRBJ1-2; TRBD1 aligns across 8 bases. The CDR3 runs to 14 residues. With 0 bases clipped from V and 6 bases from J, the junction kept 6 bases outside the gene matches. Germline values: CDR1 SQVTM, CDR2 ANQGSEA. The CDR3: CSVEDGQGFNGYTF. For the CDR3, the DNA is TGCAGCGTTGAAGACGGACAGGGATTCAATGGCTACACCTTC. The variable domain in full, with the rest retrieved from reference TRBV29-1 and TRBJ1-2, is SAVISQKPSRDICQRGTSLTIQCQVDSQVTMMFWYRQQPGQSLTLIATANQGSEATYESGFVIDKFPISRPNLTFSTLTVSNMSPEDSSIYLCSVEDGQGFNGYTFGSGTRLTVV.

This clonotype was picked up a small number of times. The chain couples TRBV5-1 to TRBJ2-5; 13 bases fit TRBD2. Germline CDR1 is SGHRS and CDR2 is YFSETQ. V shed 5 bases, J shed 5 bases, and the junction held 6 bases outside the gene matches. This CDR3 comprises 15 residues. This CDR3 is CASRGTSGASETQYF. In DNA form, the CDR3 reads TGCGCCAGCAGGGGGACTAGCGGGGCGTCGGAGACCCAGTACTTC.

There are many counts of this clonotype. This chain links TRBV6-1 with TRBJ2-1, with D unclear. CDR1 is MNHNS, CDR2 SASEGT, per germline. This CDR3 region has 12 residues. Trimming removed 5 bases from V and 7 bases from J, with 9 bases in between. The CDR3 protein is CASSHLTNEQFF. CDR3 in DNA: TGTGCCAGCAGTCATCTAACAAATGAGCAGTTCTTC.

This clonotype was detected many times. The J gene is TRBJ2-1, the V gene TRBV11-2; D is perhaps TRBD2 (5 bases). The germline V gene encodes CDR1 SGHAT and CDR2 FQNNGV. This CDR3 has 15 amino acids. V was cut by 0 bases and J by 4 bases, with 10 bases left in between. The CDR3 spells CASSLDPRRYNEQFF. The CDR3 DNA follows: TGTGCCAGCAGCTTAGATCCAAGGAGGTACAATGAGCAGTTCTTC. Full variable domain (outside the CDR3, taken from reference TRBV11-2 and TRBJ2-1): EAGVAQSPRYKIIEKRQSVAFWCNPISGHATLYWYQQILGQGPKLLIQFQNNGVVDDSQLPKDRFSAERLKGVDSTLKIQPAKLEDSAVYLCASSLDPRRYNEQFFGPGTRLTVL.

This clonotype was found many times. This chain joins TRBV5-5 and TRBJ2-7; D gene unclear. The germline V gene encodes CDR1 SGHKS and CDR2 YYEKEE (reference sequence). The CDR3 consists of 15 residues. V was clipped by 0 bases and J by 0 bases, with 10 bases between them. The CDR3 spells CASSLGAGSSYEQYF. CDR3 DNA: TGTGCCAGCAGCTTGGGGGCCGGATCCTCCTACGAGCAGTACTTC.

This clonotype appeared many times. The chain has TRBV7-2 and TRBJ1-2; D unresolved. V gave up 1 base and J gave up 1 base, with 4 bases separating them. Germline assignment: CDR1 SGHTA and CDR2 FQGNSA. CDR3 length: 13 residues. This CDR3 is CASSLGLNYGYTF. The CDR3 DNA reads TGTGCCAGCAGCTTAGGCCTTAACTATGGCTACACCTTC.

This clonotype was recorded many times. The chain combines TRBV7-9 with TRBJ1-1; 9 bases are shared with TRBD1. Germline CDR1 and CDR2: SEHNR and FQNEAQ (reference sequence). The CDR3 totals 15 residues. The V gene end was trimmed by 5 bases and the J gene end by 4 bases; junction bases not matched to a gene: 8. DNA of the CDR3: TGTGCCAGCAGCGTGGGACAGGGTGGAAGCACTGAAGCTTTCTTT. Its protein is CASSVGQGGSTEAFF. The full variable domain, rest sourced from reference TRBV7-9 and TRBJ1-1, is DTGVSQNPRHKITKRGQNVTFRCDPISEHNRLYWYRQTLGQGPEFLTYFQNEAQLEKSRLLSDRFSAERPKGSFSTLEIQRTEQGDSAMYLCASSVGQGGSTEAFFGQGTRLTVV.

This clonotype showed up many times. V gene TRBV10-3 combines with J gene TRBJ1-2; TRBD1 matches 7 bases. The CDR3 contains 16 residues. The trim removed 3 bases at V and 2 bases at J, leaving 9 bases unmatched. Germline V lookup: CDR1 ENHRY, CDR2 SYGVKD. CDR3 region: CAISDYTGTENYGYTF. CDR3 coding DNA: TGTGCCATCAGTGATTACACCGGGACAGAAAACTATGGCTACACCTTC.

This clonotype was recorded many times. V gene TRBV12-3 or TRBV12-4 combines with J gene TRBJ2-2, with TRBD1 as a possible D gene (6 bases). V gave up 5 bases and J gave up 1 base, with 11 bases separating them. The CDR3 has 15 residues. CDR3 amino acids: CASSPGHQNTGELFF. The CDR3 nucleotides are TGTGCCAGCAGTCCGGGACACCAGAACACCGGGGAGCTGTTTTTT.

This clonotype was observed at least ten times. J is TRBJ2-7 and V is TRBV20-1; D is tentatively TRBD1 or TRBD2 (5 bases each). V was pared by 5 bases and J by 4 bases, with 18 bases between. CDR1 and CDR2 from the germline V gene are DFQATT and SNEGSKA (reference sequence). There are 14 residues in the CDR3. CDR3 in amino acids: CSARKRGSSYEQYF. The CDR3 nucleotides are TGCAGTGCTCGTAAACGGGGCTCCTCTTACGAGCAGTACTTC.

The chain couples TRBV15 to TRBJ2-7; D possibly corresponds to TRBD2 (6 bases). Trimming took 0 bases from V and 0 from J, leaving 9 bases between them. CDR1 and CDR2 (germline): LNHNV, YYDKDF (reference sequence). The CDR3 extends over 15 amino acids. CDR3 nucleotide sequence: TGTGCCACCAGCAGAGATCGGAGGGGCTCCTACGAGCAGTACTTC. Amino acid sequence: CATSRDRRGSYEQYF.

There are many counts of this clonotype. The chain recombines TRBV28 with TRBJ2-3; TRBD2 is a possible D gene (7 bases). The CDR3 is made up of 15 amino acids. Germline V gene data show CDR1 as MDHEN and CDR2 as SYDVKM. V lost 6 bases and J lost 5, with 18 bases in between. This chain's CDR3 is CASSSPRGGVDTQYF. The CDR3 nucleotides read TGTGCCAGCAGCTCCCCGCGAGGGGGGGTAGATACGCAGTATTTT. Drawing the rest from reference TRBV28 and TRBJ2-3, the complete variable domain is DVKVTQSSRYLVKRTGEKVFLECVQDMDHENMFWYRQDPGLGLRLIYFSYDVKMKEKGDIPEGYSVSREKKERFSLILESASTNQTSMYLCASSSPRGGVDTQYFGPGTRLTVL.